Here is one T cell receptor beta chain with its context. The antigen remains undetermined. TCR alpha and beta CDR3 regions were amplified from RNA using iRepertoire nested multiplex PCR. Via MiXCR, TCRdb re-called the multiplex PCR reads, giving one row per CDR3 protein. The sample contains under 150,000 distinct CDR3 sequences, about 25% of which appear only once. The source of the sample is a study of glioma-infiltrating T cells. General study findings and limits: Only very few CDR3 sequences appeared in both tissue and blood.

Germline V gene lookup returns CDR1 SGHTA and CDR2 FQGNSA. The ends lost 6 bases at V and 3 bases at J; junction bases unmatched: 6. This CDR3 has 14 residues. The TCR was taken from a human donor with low-grade glioma or glioblastoma, undergoing nonglioma brain surgery, or in good health (not recorded which). Sample: glioma tissue, nonneoplastic brain tissue, or PBMCs (not recorded which). The chain carries TRBV7-2 and TRBJ1-1, with 8 nucleotides matching TRBD1. CDR3 nucleotide sequence: TGTGCCAGCAGTCCGGACAGGGTATACACTGAAGCTTTCTTT. Protein product: CASSPDRVYTEAFF. The full variable domain, completed using reference TRBV7-2 and TRBJ1-1, is GAGVSQSPSNKVTEKGKDVELRCDPISGHTALYWYRQSLGQGLEFLIYFQGNSAPDKSGLPSDRFSAERTGGSVSTLTIQRTQQEDSAVYLCASSPDRVYTEAFFGQGTRLTVV.